The rows below give T cell receptor beta chains drawn from one sample of a study of CD8 T cells in Susac syndrome. TCRdb redid the calling of the immunoSEQ multiplex PCR reads with MiXCR, one entry per CDR3 protein. The table includes approximately 46,000 distinct CDR3 sequences, nearly 95% detected once. Sequencing was performed on CD8+ T cells from PBMCs. Receptors were obtained from a human donor in good health. CDR3s include the opening cysteine and the closing phenylalanine or tryptophan. The D gene is left open where the match is weak. Some rows mark clone size as missing; the rest say once, few, many or name a class of expanded clone.

CDR3: CASSLPGQGLNEQFF; DNA: TGTGCCAGCAGCCTTCCAGGACAGGGGCTCAATGAGCAGTTCTTC; V: TRBV7-9; size: once; D: TRBD1; J: TRBJ2-1
CDR3: CASSESGQENTEAFF; DNA: TGTGCCAGCAGTGAATCAGGACAGGAGAACACTGAAGCTTTCTTT; V: TRBV2; size: NA; D: TRBD1; J: TRBJ1-1
CDR3: CASSTGGTGAEAFF; DNA: TGTGCCAGCAGTACGGGCGGGACAGGGGCTGAAGCTTTCTTT; V: TRBV6-2/TRBV6-3; size: NA; D: TRBD1; J: TRBJ1-1
CDR3: CASSIALGLQETQYF; DNA: TGTGCCAGTAGTATCGCTTTAGGGCTCCAAGAGACCCAGTACTTC; V: TRBV19; size: NA; D: NA; J: TRBJ2-5
CDR3: CASSSTTTGNTEAFF; DNA: TGTGCCAGCAGCTCTACTACGACGGGGAACACTGAAGCTTTCTTT; V: TRBV9; size: NA; D: NA; J: TRBJ1-1
CDR3: CASIIGPSNTGELFF; DNA: TGTGCCAGCATTATAGGGCCATCGAACACCGGGGAGCTGTTTTTT; V: TRBV11-2; size: NA; D: NA; J: TRBJ2-2
CDR3: CASSHIKDRGNTEAFF; DNA: TGCGCCAGCAGCCATATAAAGGACAGGGGGAACACTGAAGCTTTCTTT; V: TRBV4-1; size: NA; D: TRBD1; J: TRBJ1-1
CDR3: CSVAISGELFF; DNA: TGCAGCGTTGCTATTTCAGGGGAGCTGTTTTTT; V: TRBV29-1; size: NA; D: NA; J: TRBJ2-2
CDR3: CASSLEAGGPNEQFF; DNA: TGTGCCAGCAGCTTAGAGGCGGGAGGGCCCAATGAGCAGTTCTTC; V: TRBV11-2; size: NA; D: TRBD2; J: TRBJ2-1
CDR3: CASKDSSYNEQFF; DNA: TGTGCCAGCAAGGACAGCTCCTACAATGAGCAGTTCTTC; V: TRBV6-2/TRBV6-3; size: NA; D: NA; J: TRBJ2-1
CDR3: CSVEGSNHGYTF; DNA: TGCAGCGTTGAAGGAAGTAACCATGGCTACACCTTC; V: TRBV29-1; size: NA; D: NA; J: TRBJ1-2
CDR3: CASSLGAGHAYEQYF; DNA: TGTGCCAGCAGCTTAGGCGCAGGGCATGCCTACGAGCAGTACTTC; V: TRBV11-2; size: NA; D: NA; J: TRBJ2-7
CDR3: CASSQDGVGSSPLHF; DNA: TGCGCCAGCAGCCAAGATGGGGTCGGCAGTTCACCCCTCCACTTT; V: TRBV4-3; size: NA; D: NA; J: TRBJ1-6
CDR3: CASSPWTDTDTQYF; DNA: TGTGCCAGTAGTCCCTGGACGGACACAGATACGCAGTATTTT; V: TRBV19; size: NA; D: NA; J: TRBJ2-3
CDR3: CASSQGPYNEQFF; DNA: TGTGCCAGCAGCCAGGGACCCTACAATGAGCAGTTCTTC; V: TRBV14; size: NA; D: NA; J: TRBJ2-1
CDR3: CASSQGRGTEAFF; DNA: TGTGCCAGCAGCCAAGGCCGGGGAACTGAAGCTTTCTTT; V: TRBV14; size: few; D: NA; J: TRBJ1-1
CDR3: CASSYSAAYTLYEQYF; DNA: TGTGCCAGCAGTTACTCGGCAGCATATACCCTCTACGAGCAGTACTTC; V: TRBV6-5; size: once; D: NA; J: TRBJ2-7
CDR3: CASSLIPYNEQFF; DNA: TGTGCCAGCAGCTTAATTCCCTACAATGAGCAGTTCTTC; V: TRBV7-9; size: NA; D: NA; J: TRBJ2-1
CDR3: CASNLGGGGEQFF; DNA: TGTGCCAGCAACCTGGGGGGGGGCGGGGAGCAGTTCTTC; V: TRBV12-3/TRBV12-4; size: NA; D: NA; J: TRBJ2-1
CDR3: CASSLVGPNYEQYF; DNA: TGCGCCAGCAGCTTGGTGGGACCCAACTACGAGCAGTACTTC; V: TRBV5-1; size: NA; D: NA; J: TRBJ2-7
CDR3: CSARWRGLAGLVDTQYF; DNA: TGCAGTGCTAGGTGGAGAGGACTAGCGGGACTGGTAGATACGCAGTATTTT; V: TRBV20-1; size: NA; D: TRBD2; J: TRBJ2-3
CDR3: CAWSEEGHQPQHF; DNA: TGTGCCTGGAGTGAGGAGGGTCATCAGCCCCAGCATTTT; V: TRBV30; size: NA; D: NA; J: TRBJ1-5
CDR3: CASSQIGGNEQFF; DNA: TGCGCCAGCAGCCAGATCGGGGGGAATGAGCAGTTCTTC; V: TRBV4-1; size: NA; D: TRBD2; J: TRBJ2-1
CDR3: CASSPSSPGLADPYEQYF; DNA: TGTGCCAGCAGCCCATCGTCTCCGGGACTAGCGGACCCCTACGAGCAGTACTTC; V: TRBV27; size: once; D: TRBD2; J: TRBJ2-7
CDR3: CASSYYRAPSKEQYF; DNA: TGTGCCAGCAGCTACTACAGGGCCCCATCGAAGGAGCAGTACTTC; V: TRBV13; size: NA; D: NA; J: TRBJ2-7
CDR3: CANSPGGGPNEKLFF; DNA: TGTGCCAACAGCCCCGGTGGGGGTCCTAATGAAAAACTGTTTTTT; V: TRBV9; size: NA; D: NA; J: TRBJ1-4
CDR3: CASSDPGGLNTEAFF; DNA: TGCGCCAGCAGCGACCCAGGGGGATTGAACACTGAAGCTTTCTTT; V: TRBV5-1; size: NA; D: TRBD1; J: TRBJ1-1
CDR3: CAWSVGSEQFF; DNA: TGTGCCTGGAGTGTGGGGTCTGAGCAGTTCTTC; V: TRBV30; size: NA; D: NA; J: TRBJ2-1
CDR3: CASRRSSYEQYF; DNA: TGTGCCAGCAGGCGTAGCTCCTACGAGCAGTACTTC; V: TRBV2; size: NA; D: NA; J: TRBJ2-7
CDR3: CASSSGRSAYEQYF; DNA: TGCGCCAGCAGCTCAGGACGCTCTGCCTACGAGCAGTACTTC; V: TRBV5-1; size: NA; D: NA; J: TRBJ2-7
CDR3: CASSLGVQGTEAFF; DNA: TGTGCCAGCAGCTTAGGTGTCCAGGGGACTGAAGCTTTCTTT; V: TRBV7-9; size: NA; D: NA; J: TRBJ1-1
CDR3: CASRPTSTDTQYF; DNA: TGTGCCAGCAGGCCCACCTCCACAGATACGCAGTATTTT; V: TRBV27; size: NA; D: NA; J: TRBJ2-3
CDR3: CASSPTLWAEAFF; DNA: TGTGCCAGCAGTCCCACTCTCTGGGCTGAAGCTTTCTTT; V: TRBV7-9; size: NA; D: NA; J: TRBJ1-1
CDR3: CASSFNRDSAYEQYF; DNA: TGTGCCAGCAGCTTTAACCGGGACAGCGCCTACGAGCAGTACTTC; V: TRBV7-2; size: NA; D: TRBD1; J: TRBJ2-7
CDR3: CASSQDRGEYNEQFF; DNA: TGTGCCAGCAGCCAGGACAGGGGCGAGTACAATGAGCAGTTCTTC; V: TRBV14; size: NA; D: TRBD1; J: TRBJ2-1
CDR3: CASSLMGSGSPPSSYNEQFF; DNA: TGTGCCAGCAGCTTAATGGGTAGCGGGAGCCCCCCGAGCTCCTACAATGAGCAGTTCTTC; V: TRBV11-2; size: NA; D: TRBD2; J: TRBJ2-1
CDR3: CASSVGRPNYEQYF; DNA: TGTGCCAGCAGCGTGGGTCGCCCGAACTACGAGCAGTACTTC; V: TRBV9; size: NA; D: NA; J: TRBJ2-7
CDR3: CASSHPTSGSPYEQYF; DNA: TGCGCCAGCAGCCACCCGACTAGCGGGAGCCCCTACGAGCAGTACTTC; V: TRBV4-1; size: NA; D: TRBD2; J: TRBJ2-7
CDR3: CASSQDRGQPPQYF; DNA: TGCGCCAGCAGCCAAGACAGGGGTCAACCTCCCCAGTACTTC; V: TRBV4-1; size: NA; D: NA; J: TRBJ2-5
CDR3: CSVDTGTVYNEQFF; DNA: TGCAGCGTAGATACCGGGACAGTATACAATGAGCAGTTCTTC; V: TRBV29-1; size: NA; D: TRBD1; J: TRBJ2-1
CDR3: CASSLEPYEQYF; DNA: TGTGCCAGCAGCTTAGAACCGTACGAGCAGTACTTC; V: TRBV7-9; size: NA; D: NA; J: TRBJ2-7
CDR3: CASSLGTAPWETQYF; DNA: TGCGCCAGCAGCTTGGGGACAGCACCTTGGGAGACCCAGTACTTC; V: TRBV5-1; size: once; D: NA; J: TRBJ2-5
CDR3: CASSLAKSSQPQHF; DNA: TGTGCCAGCAGCTTGGCCAAGTCGAGTCAGCCCCAGCATTTT; V: TRBV5-6; size: NA; D: NA; J: TRBJ1-5
CDR3: CASSPGGVTGELFF; DNA: TGCGCCAGCAGCCCGGGGGGCGTCACCGGGGAGCTGTTTTTT; V: TRBV4-1; size: NA; D: NA; J: TRBJ2-2
CDR3: CASSITGRAEAFF; DNA: TGTGCCAGTAGTATAACTGGCAGGGCAGAAGCTTTCTTT; V: TRBV19; size: NA; D: NA; J: TRBJ1-1
CDR3: CAWSWSFSGEQYF; DNA: TGTGCCTGGAGTTGGAGCTTTTCGGGCGAGCAGTACTTC; V: TRBV30; size: NA; D: NA; J: TRBJ2-7
CDR3: CASRPQDFIEQYF; DNA: TGTGCCAGCAGGCCCCAGGACTTCATTGAGCAGTACTTC; V: TRBV6-5; size: NA; D: NA; J: TRBJ2-7
CDR3: CASRSTGVNEQFF; DNA: TGTGCCAGCAGGTCGACAGGGGTCAATGAGCAGTTCTTC; V: TRBV2; size: once; D: TRBD1; J: TRBJ2-1
CDR3: CASSYAADERERGNEQFF; DNA: TGTGCCAGCAGTTACGCGGCCGATGAGAGGGAGCGGGGGAATGAGCAGTTCTTC; V: TRBV6-2/TRBV6-3; size: once; D: TRBD2; J: TRBJ2-1
CDR3: CASSGTSGSQETQYF; DNA: TGTGCCAGCAGTGGTACTAGCGGGAGCCAAGAGACCCAGTACTTC; V: TRBV27; size: once; D: TRBD2; J: TRBJ2-5
CDR3: CAIGTSGTYNEQFF; DNA: TGTGCCATAGGGACTAGCGGGACCTACAATGAGCAGTTCTTC; V: TRBV5-8; size: NA; D: TRBD2; J: TRBJ2-1
CDR3: CASSTGTGSFSGANVLTF; DNA: TGCGCCAGCAGCACCGGGACAGGGAGTTTTTCTGGGGCCAACGTCCTGACTTTC; V: TRBV5-1; size: NA; D: TRBD1; J: TRBJ2-6